This T cell receptor (beta chain) was profiled in a study of coeliac disease. Whole-study results and caveats: In active celiac disease, intraepithelial and lamina propria TRB and TRG repertoires were less clonal than controls. TRB repertoires were largely private, with most amino acid sequences found in only one sample.

A remark on this clone: The antigen is undetermined.

Per the germline V gene, CDR1 is LGHNA and CDR2 is YSLEER. V dropped 0 bases and J dropped 7; count of bases not matched to a gene: 13. This CDR3 has 18 amino acids. Some clones are missing from TCRdb's copy, which holds only in-frame ones; the method was immunoSEQ multiplex PCR. The profile shows roughly 4,200 clones, less than 75% of them singletons. This chain uses TRBV4-3 with TRBJ2-1; 9 bases line up with TRBD2. This receptor was taken from a man between 65 and 85 years old with active celiac disease. Sequences were obtained from intraepithelial lymphocytes from the gut. CDR3 sequence: CASSQDSLLAGSLNEQFF. In nucleotides, the CDR3 is TGCGCCAGCAGCCAAGATTCCCTTCTAGCGGGGTCGTTGAATGAGCAGTTCTTC.